These 17 T cell receptor beta chains originate from one sample sequenced in a study of T-cell memory formation after mild COVID-19. MiXCR, applied by TCRdb to the 5' RACE reads, yields one record per CDR3 protein. Of hundreds of thousands of distinct CDR3 sequences in the sample, roughly 17% were seen once. The material sequenced was PBMCs or a T cell subset sorted from them (not recorded which). The receptors stem from a man aged 18 to 30 who had mild COVID-19 (a few samples of this study predate the infection). Cell type and time point are not known.

The rearrangement links TRBV6-5 to TRBJ1-2; D is unresolved. The CDR3 extends over 15 amino acids. CDR1 and CDR2 (germline): MNHEY, SVGAGI. V gave up 2 bases and J gave up 4 bases, with 14 bases separating them. The CDR3 nucleotides are TGTGCCAGCAGTTACCTGATAGGACGGACCTATGGCTACACCTTC. It yields the protein CASSYLIGRTYGYTF.

The gene calls are TRBV3-1 and TRBJ1-6; D gene ambiguous. The germline gives CDR1 LGHDT, CDR2 YNNKEL (reference sequence). This CDR3 comprises 13 residues. Deletions cut 4 bases from V and 8 bases from J, with 9 bases between. The CDR3: CASSLTDDSPLHF. Here the CDR3 DNA reads TGTGCCAGCAGCCTGACGGATGATTCACCCCTCCACTTT.

The chain couples TRBV7-9 to TRBJ2-3, with D perhaps TRBD1 (5 bases). CDR1 is SEHNR, CDR2 FQNEAQ, per germline (reference sequence). The CDR3 consists of 14 residues. Trimming cost V 5 bases and J 5 bases, with 14 bases left between them. Here the CDR3 reads CASSHPRTQDTQYF. Written as DNA, the CDR3 is TGTGCCAGCAGCCACCCCCGGACACAAGATACGCAGTATTTT.

The V gene is TRBV6-5, the J gene TRBJ1-2; perhaps TRBD1 as D (6 bases). Germline V gives CDR1 MNHEY, CDR2 SVGAGI. Trimming cost V 7 bases and J 8 bases, with 17 bases left between them. The CDR3 runs to 13 residues. CDR3 sequence reads: CASTNLAGVGYTF. The CDR3 DNA is TGTGCCAGCACCAACCTCGCAGGGGTCGGCTACACCTTC.

A few counts support this clonotype. The chain has TRBV2 and TRBJ1-5; D is undetermined. Between the trimmed V and J ends, which lost 1 base and 0 bases, there was a span of 4 bases. This CDR3 is 14 amino acids long. Germline V gene lookup returns CDR1 SNHLY and CDR2 FYNNEI. The CDR3 DNA sequence: TGTGCCAGCAGTGAAGGTCTTAGCAATCAGCCCCAGCATTTT. This sequence encodes CASSEGLSNQPQHF.

This clonotype appeared a few times. The CDR3 here is CSALTLNTEAFF. In nucleotides, the CDR3 is TGCAGCGCCCTTACCTTGAACACTGAAGCTTTCTTT. The rearrangement links TRBV29-1 to TRBJ1-1; D uncertain. This CDR3 comprises 12 residues. Germline-derived CDR1 and CDR2 are SQVTM and ANQGSEA. V lost 7 bases and J 0 bases, leaving 9 bases between the germline ends.

The sample holds a few counts of this clonotype. The V gene is TRBV7-9, the J gene TRBJ2-7, with D possibly TRBD2 on 6 matching bases. Trimming stripped 0 bases from V and 4 bases from J, with 16 bases between. This CDR3 is built from 16 residues. The germline V gene encodes CDR1 SEHNR and CDR2 FQNEAQ (reference sequence). The CDR3 is CASSLATGGVWYEQYF. The CDR3 bases are TGTGCCAGCAGCTTAGCCACAGGCGGGGTATGGTACGAGCAGTACTTC. The full variable domain, with the rest looked up from reference TRBV7-9 and TRBJ2-7, is DTGVSQNPRHKITKRGQNVTFRCDPISEHNRLYWYRQTLGQGPEFLTYFQNEAQLEKSRLLSDRFSAERPKGSFSTLEIQRTEQGDSAMYLCASSLATGGVWYEQYFGPGTRLTVT.

This clonotype was seen a handful of times. The J gene is TRBJ1-6, the V gene TRBV15; TRBD1 might be the D (5 bases). Germline V lookup: CDR1 LNHNV, CDR2 YYDKDF (reference sequence). The CDR3 length is 15 residues. V dropped 3 bases and J dropped 8 bases, with 14 bases sitting between them. CDR3 in amino acids: CATSRKAQGDSPLHF. CDR3 sequence (DNA): TGTGCCACCAGCAGGAAGGCTCAGGGAGATTCACCCCTCCACTTT.

This clonotype was counted between two and nine times. The V call is TRBV5-1, the J call TRBJ2-2, with 10 bases that match TRBD1. V was clipped by 4 bases and J by 6 bases; unmatched bases: 3. Per the germline V gene, CDR1 is SGHRS and CDR2 is YFSETQ. The CDR3 contains 14 residues. The CDR3 coding sequence is TGCGCCAGCAGCGCCGGGACAGGGGCCGGGGAGCTGTTTTTT. Amino acids: CASSAGTGAGELFF.

The chain employs TRBV5-5 and TRBJ2-5; no firm D call. Germline values: CDR1 SGHKS, CDR2 YYEKEE (reference sequence). The V end was cut by 0 bases, the J end by 5 bases, with 5 bases between. The CDR3 extends over 12 amino acids. CDR3 DNA: TGTGCCAGCAGCTTGGTATCGGAGACCCAGTACTTC. This sequence encodes CASSLVSETQYF.

The chain couples TRBV5-1 to TRBJ2-7; D not resolved. Germline CDR1 and CDR2: SGHRS and YFSETQ. Trimming pared 1 base from V and 3 bases from J, leaving 11 bases between. This CDR3 is built from 14 residues. CDR3 loop: CASSLPWTVYEQYF. In DNA form, the CDR3 reads TGCGCCAGCAGCTTGCCGTGGACCGTCTACGAGCAGTACTTC.

The rearrangement links TRBV7-9 to TRBJ2-7; possible D gene TRBD1, 5 bases. Germline V CDR1 and CDR2: SEHNR, FQNEAQ (reference sequence). V gave up 5 bases and J gave up 3 bases, with 14 bases separating them. The CDR3 spans 14 residues. CDR3 in DNA: TGTGCCAGCAGCCACTACTACGACAGCTACGAGCAGTACGTC. It is translated as CASSHYYDSYEQYV.

In its sample, this clonotype was seen many times. V usage is TRBV12-3 or TRBV12-4 and J usage is TRBJ1-5, with a weak D call TRBD1 (5 bases). The CDR3 is made up of 14 amino acids. The V gene lost 1 base and the J gene lost 8 bases, with 12 bases spanning the gap. This CDR3 is CASSLVRQGEPQHF. CDR3 in DNA: TGTGCCAGCAGTTTAGTACGCCAGGGTGAGCCCCAGCATTTT.

This sequence joins TRBV7-3 and TRBJ2-2; TRBD1 agrees at 8 bases. V trimming: 5 bases; J trimming: 4 bases; junction bases outside the gene matches: 12. Germline V gives CDR1 SGHTA, CDR2 FQGTGA. This CDR3 is 17 amino acids long. In DNA, the CDR3 is TGTGCCAGCAGCCCCTATTCCGGGACAGGAGGCACCGGGGAGCTGTTTTTT. Protein product: CASSPYSGTGGTGELFF.

V gene TRBV29-1 combines with J gene TRBJ2-7; 8 bases agree with TRBD2. Germline V gives CDR1 SQVTM, CDR2 ANQGSEA. The CDR3 length is 14 residues. Trimming cost V 4 bases and J 6 bases; bases outside gene matches: 11. CDR3: CSVVNPSGGPEQYF. CDR3 sequence (DNA): TGCAGCGTTGTAAACCCCAGCGGGGGCCCCGAGCAGTACTTC.

This clonotype was detected only a few times. The chain couples TRBV18 to TRBJ2-7; 9 bases line up with TRBD1. CDR1 KGHSH and CDR2 LQKENI come from the germline V gene. The junction had 10 bases not matched to a gene; V was cut back by 6 bases and J by 4 bases. CDR3 length: 15 amino acids. As DNA, the CDR3 is TGTGCCAGCTCCACCTCTACAGGGGGCAGGTACGAGCAGTACGTC. Translated: CASSTSTGGRYEQYV.

This chain links TRBV18 with TRBJ2-2; D could derive from TRBD1 or TRBD2 (6 bases each). Germline lookup yields CDR1 KGHSH and CDR2 LQKENI. The CDR3 consists of 16 residues. Between the trimmed V and J ends, which lost 1 base and 5 bases, there was a span of 14 bases. The CDR3 reads CASSPQEGGWTGELFF. In DNA form, the CDR3 reads TGTGCCAGCTCACCACAAGAGGGGGGCTGGACCGGGGAGCTGTTTTTT.